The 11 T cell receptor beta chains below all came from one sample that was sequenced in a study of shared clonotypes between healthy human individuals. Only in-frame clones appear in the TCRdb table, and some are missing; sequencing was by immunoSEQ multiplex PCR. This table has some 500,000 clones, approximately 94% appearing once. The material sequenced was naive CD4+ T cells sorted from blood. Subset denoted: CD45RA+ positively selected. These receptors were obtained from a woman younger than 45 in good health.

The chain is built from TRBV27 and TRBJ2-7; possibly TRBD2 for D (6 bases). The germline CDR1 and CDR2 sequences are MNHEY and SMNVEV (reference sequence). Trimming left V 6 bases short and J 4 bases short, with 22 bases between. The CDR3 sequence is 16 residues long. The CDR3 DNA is TGTGCCAGCAGCCCCGGTCGGGGACTGGGTGATTACGAGCAGTACTTC. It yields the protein CASSPGRGLGDYEQYF.

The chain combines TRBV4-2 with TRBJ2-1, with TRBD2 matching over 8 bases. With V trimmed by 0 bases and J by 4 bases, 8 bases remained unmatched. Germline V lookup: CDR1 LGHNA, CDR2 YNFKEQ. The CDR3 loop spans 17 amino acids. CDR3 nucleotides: TGTGCCAGCAGCCAAGATTTCGGGACTAGAACTTACAATGAGCAGTTCTTC. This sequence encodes CASSQDFGTRTYNEQFF.

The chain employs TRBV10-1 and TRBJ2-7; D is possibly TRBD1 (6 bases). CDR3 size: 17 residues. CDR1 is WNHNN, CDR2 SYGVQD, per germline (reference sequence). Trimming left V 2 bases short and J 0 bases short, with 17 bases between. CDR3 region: CASSEADRIFSSYEQYF. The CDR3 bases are TGCGCCAGCAGTGAGGCGGACAGAATCTTTAGCTCCTACGAGCAGTACTTC.

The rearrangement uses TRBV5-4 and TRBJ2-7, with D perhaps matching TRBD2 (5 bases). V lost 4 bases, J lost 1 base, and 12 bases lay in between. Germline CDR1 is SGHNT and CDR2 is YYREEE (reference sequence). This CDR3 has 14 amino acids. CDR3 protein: CASSPGLMSYEQYF. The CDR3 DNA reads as TGTGCCAGCAGCCCCGGACTTATGTCCTACGAGCAGTACTTC.

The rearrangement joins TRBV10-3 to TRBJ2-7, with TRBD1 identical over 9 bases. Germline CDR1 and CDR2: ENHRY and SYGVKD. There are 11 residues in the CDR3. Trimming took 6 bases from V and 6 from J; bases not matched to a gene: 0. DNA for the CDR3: TGTGCCATCAGACAGGGGGCCGAGCAGTACTTC. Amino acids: CAIRQGAEQYF.

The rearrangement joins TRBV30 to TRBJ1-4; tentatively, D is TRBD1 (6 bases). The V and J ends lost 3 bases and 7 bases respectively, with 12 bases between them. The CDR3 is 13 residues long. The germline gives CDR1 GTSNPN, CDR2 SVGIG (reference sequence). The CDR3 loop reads CAWRHTGSEKLFF. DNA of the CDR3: TGTGCCTGGAGACACACAGGGAGTGAAAAACTGTTTTTT.

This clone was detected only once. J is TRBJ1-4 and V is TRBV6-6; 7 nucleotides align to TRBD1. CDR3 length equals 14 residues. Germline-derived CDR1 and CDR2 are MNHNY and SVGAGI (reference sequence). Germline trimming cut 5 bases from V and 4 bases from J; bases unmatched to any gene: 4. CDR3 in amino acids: CASSPGTVNEKLFF. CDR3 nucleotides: TGTGCCAGCAGTCCCGGGACAGTTAATGAAAAACTGTTTTTT.

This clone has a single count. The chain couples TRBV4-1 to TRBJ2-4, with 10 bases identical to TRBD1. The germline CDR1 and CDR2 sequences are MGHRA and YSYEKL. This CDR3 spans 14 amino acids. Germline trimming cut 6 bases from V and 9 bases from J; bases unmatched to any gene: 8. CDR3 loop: CASRPPGQGFIQYF. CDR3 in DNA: TGCGCCAGCAGGCCCCCGGGACAGGGGTTCATTCAGTACTTC.

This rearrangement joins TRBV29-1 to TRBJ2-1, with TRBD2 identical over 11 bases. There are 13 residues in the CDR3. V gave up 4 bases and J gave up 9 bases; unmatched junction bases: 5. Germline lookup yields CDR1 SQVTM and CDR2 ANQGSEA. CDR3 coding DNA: TGCAGCGTTGTAGCGGGAGGGCCCTCTGAGCAGTTCTTC. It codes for CSVVAGGPSEQFF.

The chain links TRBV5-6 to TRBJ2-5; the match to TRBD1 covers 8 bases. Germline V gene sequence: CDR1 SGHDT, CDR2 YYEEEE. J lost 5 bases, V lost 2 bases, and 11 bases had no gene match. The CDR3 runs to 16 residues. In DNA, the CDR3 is TGTGCCAGCAGCTTTGACAGGGGCGTCTTTGGCGAGACCCAGTACTTC. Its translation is CASSFDRGVFGETQYF. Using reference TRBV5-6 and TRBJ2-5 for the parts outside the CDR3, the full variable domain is DAGVTQSPTHLIKTRGQQVTLRCSPKSGHDTVSWYQQALGQGPQFIFQYYEEEERQRGNFPDRFSGHQFPNYSSELNVNALLLGDSALYLCASSFDRGVFGETQYFGPGTRLLVL.

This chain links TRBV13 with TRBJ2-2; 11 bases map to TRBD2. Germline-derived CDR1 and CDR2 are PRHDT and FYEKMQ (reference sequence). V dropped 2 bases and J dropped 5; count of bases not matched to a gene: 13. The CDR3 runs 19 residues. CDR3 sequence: CASSLTYRFSGRATGELFF. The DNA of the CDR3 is TGTGCCAGCAGCTTAACTTATCGTTTTAGCGGGAGGGCTACCGGGGAGCTGTTTTTT.